Shown below are 26 T cell receptor beta chains from a single sample sequenced in a study of blood T cells in healthy people across ages. Together with a sample-barcoded 5' primer, a J-beta primer mix was included in a second PCR lasting about 7 to 11 cycles. MiXCR, applied by TCRdb to the 5' RACE reads, yields one record per CDR3 protein. The repertoire holds around 970,000 distinct CDR3 sequences, with roughly 51% as singletons. Sequenced sample: blood. These receptors were collected from an older woman in good health.

The chain uses TRBV4-1 and TRBJ1-2; D uncertain. The CDR3 length is 15 residues. The V end lost 4 bases, the J end lost 2 bases, and 14 bases lay between the germline ends. The germline V gene has CDR1 MGHRA and CDR2 YSYEKL. The CDR3 protein is CASSRTPGTNYGYTF. The CDR3 region has the DNA TGCGCCAGCAGCCGAACGCCGGGAACCAACTATGGCTACACCTTC.

This chain connects TRBV7-9 to TRBJ2-5, with a tentative D call TRBD2 (6 bases). Germline-derived CDR1 and CDR2 are SEHNR and FQNEAQ (reference sequence). Trimming took 2 bases from V and 7 from J, leaving 8 bases between them. This CDR3 is built from 12 residues. CDR3 region: CASSLLGGTQYF. The CDR3 DNA is TGTGCCAGCAGCTTACTCGGGGGGACCCAGTACTTC. The whole variable domain, remainder taken from reference TRBV7-9 and TRBJ2-5, is DTGVSQNPRHKITKRGQNVTFRCDPISEHNRLYWYRQTLGQGPEFLTYFQNEAQLEKSRLLSDRFSAERPKGSFSTLEIQRTEQGDSAMYLCASSLLGGTQYFGPGTRLLVL.

This chain links TRBV7-3 with TRBJ2-3; tentative D call: TRBD2 (5 bases). Germline CDR1 is SGHTA and CDR2 is FQGTGA. V was shortened by 3 bases and J by 2 bases, with 12 bases between the two germline ends. This CDR3 region has 15 residues. The CDR3 sequence: CASSFTSGDTDTQYF. For the CDR3, the DNA is TGTGCCAGCAGCTTCACTAGTGGGGACACAGATACGCAGTATTTT.

A note on this clonotype: A read error is likely, as this CDR3 ends without the conserved phenylalanine or tryptophan. The gene calls are TRBV7-7 and TRBJ2-5; TRBD2 matches at 7 bases. The assigned J gene may be wrong: the sequence end matches TRBJ2-7 better. CDR1 and CDR2 from the germline V gene are SSHAT and FNYEAQ (reference sequence). This CDR3 region has 15 residues. DNA of the CDR3: TGTGCCAGCAGCCCCGGTCTAGCGGCCACCTACGAGCAGTACTTA. Protein product: CASSPGLAATYEQYL.

V usage is TRBV6-2 or TRBV6-3 and J usage is TRBJ2-7; a possible D gene is TRBD1 (5 bases). V was pared by 2 bases and J by 10 bases, with 9 bases between. The CDR3 covers 11 residues. Germline V CDR1 and CDR2: MNHEY, SVGEGT. The CDR3 reads CASSYETVQYF. The CDR3 nucleotides are TGTGCCAGCAGTTACGAGACAGTTCAGTACTTC.

The chain couples TRBV12-5 to TRBJ2-5; 7 bases align to TRBD1. V shed 7 bases and J 6 bases; nucleotides not matched to a gene: 5. Germline-derived CDR1 and CDR2 are LGHNT and FRNRAP. The CDR3 has 12 residues. Written as DNA, the CDR3 is TGTGCTAGTGCCGCAGGGGGAAAGACCCAGTACTTC. Translated, it gives CASAAGGKTQYF.

This chain connects TRBV20-1 to TRBJ1-2; D is undetermined. Between the trimmed V and J ends, which lost 0 bases and 4 bases, there was a span of 12 bases. The CDR3 has 14 amino acids. Germline V CDR1 and CDR2: DFQATT, SNEGSKA (reference sequence). CDR3 sequence: CSARDSDRGYGYTF. For the CDR3, the DNA is TGCAGTGCTAGAGATTCCGACCGAGGCTATGGCTACACCTTC.

The chain links TRBV4-1 to TRBJ2-3; D uncertain. The V gene lost 1 base and the J gene lost 2 bases, with 10 bases spanning the gap. The V gene's germline CDR1 is MGHRA and CDR2 YSYEKL. The CDR3 has 15 amino acids. CDR3: CASSQVQKNTDTQYF. The CDR3 coding sequence is TGCGCCAGCAGCCAAGTACAGAAGAACACAGATACGCAGTATTTT.

The rearrangement links TRBV2 to TRBJ2-1; 11 nucleotides align to TRBD1. Germline-derived CDR1 and CDR2 are SNHLY and FYNNEI. This CDR3 spans 17 amino acids. J lost 6 bases, V lost 4 bases, and 11 bases had no gene match. For the CDR3, the DNA is TGTGCCAGCAGTGGGGGACCCGGGACAGGGGGTCCCAATGAGCAGTTCTTC. Amino acid sequence: CASSGGPGTGGPNEQFF. Looking up the rest from reference TRBV2 and TRBJ2-1 gives the full variable domain: EPEVTQTPSHQVTQMGQEVILRCVPISNHLYFYWYRQILGQKVEFLVSFYNNEISEKSEIFDDQFSVERPDGSNFTLKIRSTKLEDSAMYFCASSGGPGTGGPNEQFFGPGTRLTVL.

This rearrangement joins TRBV6-5 to TRBJ2-7; 12 bases map to TRBD1. CDR1 and CDR2 from the germline V gene are MNHEY and SVGAGI. CDR3 length: 14 residues. The V segment lost 6 bases and the J segment 7 bases; nucleotides outside the gene matches: 7. CDR3 DNA sequence: TGTGCCAGCAGGGGACAGGGGGCACTCAATGAGCAGTACTTC. Protein: CASRGQGALNEQYF.

The genes are TRBV5-5 and TRBJ2-3; TRBD1 aligns across 9 bases. The CDR3 length is 15 residues. Germline V lookup: CDR1 SGHKS, CDR2 YYEKEE (reference sequence). V shed 6 bases and J 5 bases; nucleotides not matched to a gene: 10. CDR3 region: CASILDRGAGDTQYF. CDR3 coding DNA: TGTGCCAGCATCCTGGACAGGGGCGCGGGAGATACGCAGTATTTT.

This clonotype was found a few times. This rearrangement joins TRBV7-2 to TRBJ2-5, with D perhaps TRBD2 (5 bases). V was trimmed by 4 bases and J by 6 bases, leaving 15 bases between them. Germline assignment: CDR1 SGHTA and CDR2 FQGNSA. There are 14 residues in the CDR3. CDR3 region: CASSSPLQRQTQYF. CDR3 DNA sequence: TGTGCCAGCAGCTCCCCTCTCCAGCGGCAGACCCAGTACTTC.

The chain recombines TRBV11-2 with TRBJ2-1, with a tentative D call TRBD1 (6 bases). The CDR3 contains 16 residues. Germline V gene sequence: CDR1 SGHAT, CDR2 FQNNGV. Deletions cut 0 bases from V and 4 bases from J, with 13 bases between. DNA for the CDR3: TGTGCCAGCAGCTTAGATAACAGGGCTGTTTACAATGAGCAGTTCTTC. Its translation: CASSLDNRAVYNEQFF.

This clonotype was counted between two and nine times. The rearrangement joins TRBV4-3 to TRBJ1-2; 9 bases align to TRBD1. Germline V gene data show CDR1 as LGHNA and CDR2 as YSLEER. The CDR3 is 15 residues long. The junction had 8 bases not matched to a gene; V was cut back by 5 bases and J by 4 bases. CDR3 amino acids: CASSSYGTGPYGYTF. The CDR3 nucleotides read TGCGCCAGCAGCAGCTACGGGACAGGGCCCTATGGCTACACCTTC.

On this clonotype itself: Sequence at one end of the junction differs from germline and may be a read error. The CDR3 spells CASSDPDSERGNEQFF. DNA of the CDR3: TGTGCCAGCAGTGATCCCGACAGCGAACGCGGGAATGAGCAGTTCTTT. The V gene is TRBV2, the J gene TRBJ2-1; a possible D gene is TRBD2 (6 bases). The CDR3 length is 16 residues. CDR1 and CDR2 from the germline V gene are SNHLY and FYNNEI.

In the case of this clonotype: Its ends do not fully match the called genes, so a read error is possible. This rearrangement joins TRBV27 to TRBJ2-4; possible D gene TRBD2, 5 bases. The CDR3 totals 15 residues. Germline lookup yields CDR1 MNHEY and CDR2 SMNVEV (reference sequence). CDR3: CTSSLSASSRNIQYF. The CDR3 DNA reads as TGTACCAGCAGTTTATCAGCTAGCTCGAGAAACATTCAGTACTTC.

This clonotype showed up just a few times. The chain couples TRBV4-2 to TRBJ2-1; perhaps TRBD2 as D (5 bases). The germline V gene encodes CDR1 LGHNA and CDR2 YNFKEQ. This CDR3 region has 17 residues. Trimming shortened V by 3 bases and J by 0 bases, and 15 bases separated the two germline ends. This chain's CDR3 is CASSHEGVPFSYNEQFF. Here the CDR3 DNA reads TGTGCCAGCAGCCATGAGGGTGTACCCTTCTCCTACAATGAGCAGTTCTTC.

This clonotype came up many times. The genes are TRBV28 and TRBJ2-7; 7 bases map to TRBD1. The CDR3 runs 14 residues. The V gene's germline CDR1 is MDHEN and CDR2 SYDVKM. The J segment lost 2 bases and the V segment lost 5 bases, leaving 6 bases of the junction unmatched. The CDR3 DNA is TGTGCCAGCAGTCCGCCGGGACAGACCTACGAGCAGTACTTC. This encodes CASSPPGQTYEQYF. Looking up the rest from reference TRBV28 and TRBJ2-7 gives the full variable domain: DVKVTQSSRYLVKRTGEKVFLECVQDMDHENMFWYRQDPGLGLRLIYFSYDVKMKEKGDIPEGYSVSREKKERFSLILESASTNQTSMYLCASSPPGQTYEQYFGPGTRLTVT.

The V gene is TRBV7-9, the J gene TRBJ1-4, with 9 positions matching TRBD1. The CDR3 consists of 15 residues. Losses at the gene ends were 4 bases for V and 5 bases for J; bases not matched to a gene: 5. Germline V lookup: CDR1 SEHNR, CDR2 FQNEAQ (reference sequence). The CDR3, as DNA: TGTGCCAGCAGCTCGCCCGGGACAGGGAATGAAAAACTGTTTTTT. Translating gives CASSSPGTGNEKLFF.

This clonotype was picked up a small number of times. The rearrangement uses TRBV7-2 and TRBJ2-7, with 15 bases aligning to TRBD2. The CDR3 is 14 amino acids. Germline V gene sequence: CDR1 SGHTA, CDR2 FQGNSA. With V trimmed by 5 bases and J by 6 bases, 2 bases remained unmatched. The CDR3 spells CASSRGLAGGEQYF. DNA for the CDR3: TGTGCCAGCAGCCGGGGACTAGCGGGAGGCGAGCAGTACTTC. Filled out from reference TRBV7-2 and TRBJ2-7, the complete variable domain reads GAGVSQSPSNKVTEKGKDVELRCDPISGHTALYWYRQSLGQGLEFLIYFQGNSAPDKSGLPSDRFSAERTGGSVSTLTIQRTQQEDSAVYLCASSRGLAGGEQYFGPGTRLTVT.

The CDR3 loop is CASRGGGTADQPQHF. The CDR3 nucleotides are TGTGCCAGCAGGGGGGGTGGGACAGCGGATCAGCCCCAGCATTTT. V usage is TRBV2 and J usage is TRBJ1-5; 7 bases line up with TRBD1. In germline, CDR1 is SNHLY, CDR2 FYNNEI. V dropped 6 bases and J dropped 5; count of bases not matched to a gene: 10. This CDR3 has 15 amino acids.

V and J are TRBV20-1 and TRBJ2-5, with D perhaps matching TRBD1 (6 bases). TRBJ2-7 explains the end of the DNA better; the J call may be wrong. The germline V gene has CDR1 DFQATT and CDR2 SNEGSKA (reference sequence). The CDR3 contains 14 residues. The CDR3 DNA is TGCAGTGCCGAGATCCGGGACAACTTCTACGAGCAGTACTTC. It is translated as CSAEIRDNFYEQYF.

This clonotype showed up just a few times. This may stem from a read error, because a much larger clone lies one nucleotide away. V gene TRBV7-8 combines with J gene TRBJ2-1, with D perhaps TRBD1 or TRBD2 (5 bases each). The CDR3 spans 15 residues. Germline lookup yields CDR1 SGHVS and CDR2 FQNEAQ. Trimming shortened V by 3 bases and J by 3 bases, and 12 bases separated the two germline ends. CDR3 protein: CASSLGRAGYNEQFF. The CDR3 nucleotides are TGTGCCAGCAGCTTGGGACGAGCAGGCTACAATGAGCAGTTCTTC.

This clonotype has a count of ten or more. The junction shows a germline mismatch at one end, possibly a read error. The chain employs TRBV5-1 and TRBJ2-7, with 8 positions matching TRBD2. Germline-derived CDR1 and CDR2 are SGHRS and YFSETQ. This CDR3 has 15 amino acids. The DNA for the CDR3 is TGTGCCAGCAGCTCCACTAGCGGTAGCTCCTACGAGCAGTACTTC. Its protein is CASSSTSGSSYEQYF.

The J gene is TRBJ2-4, the V gene TRBV28; TRBD2 matches 11 bases. The better agreement between TRBJ2-7 and the DNA end casts doubt on the J call. This CDR3 has 13 residues. The germline gives CDR1 MDHEN, CDR2 SYDVKM. The CDR3 spells CASRLAGDDEQYF. CDR3 DNA: TGTGCCAGCAGACTAGCGGGAGACGACGAGCAGTACTTC.

This chain links TRBV10-3 with TRBJ2-7, with a tentative D call TRBD2 (6 bases). The CDR3 spans 13 residues. The germline gives CDR1 ENHRY, CDR2 SYGVKD. V lost 10 bases and J lost 0, with 13 bases in between. The CDR3 protein is CATGRAGSYEQYF. In DNA form, the CDR3 reads TGTGCCACGGGACGAGCGGGCTCCTACGAGCAGTACTTC.